The rows below give T cell receptor beta chains drawn from one sample of a study of blood T cell repertoires in COVID-19. Sequencing used immunoSEQ multiplex PCR; TCRdb keeps in-frame clones, though not all of them. The sample records about 140,000 clones, around 90% being singletons. The sequencing sample was made of peripheral blood. The receptors originated from a woman between 50 and 59 years old with acute or convalescent COVID-19. CDR3s include the opening cysteine and the closing phenylalanine or tryptophan. D genes are given only for firm matches. Clone sizes are given selectively: once, few, many, or a class where the clone is expanded.

>TRBD2|NA|TRBJ2-1|TRBV5-1
CASSGTSGFYNEQFF
TGCGCCAGCAGCGGAACTAGCGGGTTCTACAATGAGCAGTTCTTC
>TRBD1|NA|TRBJ1-2|TRBV5-6
CASSQMTGANGYTF
TGTGCCAGCAGCCAAATGACAGGGGCCAATGGCTACACCTTC
>TRBD1|NA|TRBJ2-3|TRBV5-6
CASSPDRVRADTQYF
TGTGCCAGCAGCCCTGACAGGGTGAGGGCAGATACGCAGTATTTT
>TRBD1|NA|TRBJ2-7|TRBV6-1
CASSEGQGPGEQYF
TGTGCCAGCAGTGAAGGACAGGGGCCCGGGGAGCAGTACTTC
>TRBD2|NA|TRBJ2-3|TRBV7-3
CASSITSGASTDTQYF
TGTGCCAGCAGCATCACTAGCGGGGCTAGCACAGATACGCAGTATTTT
>TRBD1|few|TRBJ1-5|TRBV18
CASSQGTGGQPQHF
TGTGCCAGCTCACAGGGGACAGGGGGACAGCCCCAGCATTTT
>NA|NA|TRBJ1-6|TRBV19
CASSMKLRDIIQSPLHF
TGTGCCAGTAGTATGAAACTCCGGGACATTATCCAATCACCCCTCCACTTT
>NA|NA|TRBJ1-5|TRBV30
CAWSVLGNQPQHF
TGTGCCTGGAGTGTACTAGGTAATCAGCCCCAGCATTTT
>TRBD1|NA|TRBJ1-1|TRBV5-6
CASSPPGRGYMNTEAFF
TGTGCCAGCAGCCCCCCCGGCAGGGGGTACATGAACACTGAAGCTTTCTTT
>NA|NA|TRBJ1-1|TRBV19
CASSAGTPNTEAFF
TGTGCCAGTAGCGCCGGGACACCGAACACTGAAGCTTTCTTT
>TRBD1|NA|TRBJ1-2|TRBV5-1
CASDGQGNGYTF
TGCGCCAGCGATGGACAGGGCAATGGCTACACCTTC
>TRBD2|NA|TRBJ2-7|TRBV9
CASSGGLAVSYEQYF
TGTGCCAGCAGCGGGGGACTAGCGGTTAGTTACGAGCAGTACTTC
>TRBD1|NA|TRBJ1-4|TRBV9
CASSVASAGGEKLFF
TGTGCCAGCAGCGTAGCTTCGGCAGGGGGTGAAAAACTGTTTTTT
>NA|NA|TRBJ2-1|TRBV12-5
CASGRGAQGHNEQFF
TGTGCTAGTGGTCGGGGGGCACAGGGCCACAATGAGCAGTTCTTC
>TRBD1|NA|TRBJ2-6|TRBV19
CASSMERTSGTGWSGANVLTF
TGTGCCAGTAGTATGGAACGTACCTCCGGGACAGGGTGGTCTGGGGCCAACGTCCTGACTTTC
>TRBD1|NA|TRBJ1-2|TRBV6-6
CASKTGQNYGYTF
TGTGCCAGCAAGACGGGACAGAACTATGGCTACACCTTC
>TRBD2|NA|TRBJ2-2|TRBV5-6
CASSLVAGANTGELFF
TGTGCCAGCAGCTTGGTAGCGGGGGCAAACACCGGGGAGCTGTTTTTT
>NA|NA|TRBJ1-3|TRBV30
CACTDRTSSGNTIYF
TGTGCCTGTACGGACAGAACAAGCTCTGGAAACACCATATATTTT
>NA|NA|TRBJ1-6|TRBV19
CASSPRRQERNSPLHF
TGTGCCAGTAGTCCTCGGAGACAGGAGAGGAATTCACCCCTCCACTTT
>TRBD1|NA|TRBJ1-3|TRBV6-6
CASSYSTGGVNTIYF
TGTGCCAGCAGTTACTCGACAGGGGGAGTAAACACCATATATTTT
>TRBD1|NA|TRBJ1-1|TRBV7-9
CASSLTGDGTEAFF
TGTGCCAGCAGCTTGACAGGGGACGGCACTGAAGCTTTCTTT
>NA|NA|TRBJ2-3|TRBV13
CASSPKDRHFGTDTQYF
TGTGCCAGCAGCCCAAAGGACAGACACTTTGGCACAGATACGCAGTATTTT
>NA|NA|TRBJ1-3|TRBV5-1
CASSLAGAPGNTIYF
TGCGCCAGCAGCTTAGCAGGGGCCCCTGGAAACACCATATATTTT
>NA|once|TRBJ1-1|TRBV9
CASSVVGGNTEAFF
TGTGCCAGCAGCGTAGTCGGGGGGAACACTGAAGCTTTCTTT
>NA|few|TRBJ1-6|TRBV7-3
CASSLTENSPLHF
TGTGCCAGCAGCTTAACGGAGAATTCACCCCTCCACTTT
>TRBD1|NA|TRBJ1-1|TRBV5-1
CASGMTGGSSEAFF
TGCGCCAGCGGAATGACAGGGGGGAGCTCTGAAGCTTTCTTT
>NA|few|TRBJ2-3|TRBV11-2
CASSLVARTDTQYF
TGTGCCAGCAGCTTAGTCGCGAGGACAGATACGCAGTATTTT
>TRBD2|NA|TRBJ2-5|TRBV2
CATTSPAGGETQYF
TGTGCCACGACTAGCCCAGCAGGCGGGGAGACCCAGTACTTC
>NA|NA|TRBJ2-7|TRBV5-4
CASSPLSGEQYF
TGTGCCAGCAGTCCGTTGTCGGGCGAGCAGTACTTC
>TRBD2|NA|TRBJ2-3|TRBV10-1
CASSEARLARLTDTQYF
TGCGCCAGCAGTGAGGCCCGACTAGCCCGGCTTACAGATACGCAGTATTTT
>NA|few|TRBJ2-3|TRBV10-3
CAITEATSTDTQYF
TGTGCCATCACCGAGGCAACTAGCACAGATACGCAGTATTTT
>TRBD2|NA|TRBJ2-3|TRBV10-2
CASSALAGGVPDTQYF
TGCGCCAGCAGTGCACTAGCGGGGGGCGTTCCAGATACGCAGTATTTT
>TRBD2|NA|TRBJ2-1|TRBV27
CASSVAGFNNEQFF
TGTGCCAGCAGCGTAGCGGGATTCAACAATGAGCAGTTCTTC
>TRBD2|NA|TRBJ2-7|TRBV6-2/TRBV6-3
CASSYSLKPGLAGLEQYF
TGTGCCAGCAGTTACTCACTGAAACCGGGACTAGCGGGACTCGAGCAGTACTTC
>NA|NA|TRBJ2-1|TRBV7-3
CASSLMSSLSSYNEQFF
TGTGCCAGCAGCTTAATGTCTAGCCTTAGCTCCTACAATGAGCAGTTCTTC
>TRBD2|NA|TRBJ2-1|TRBV14
CASSQDTRPSGGNEQFF
TGTGCCAGCAGCCAAGATACCAGGCCTAGCGGGGGTAATGAGCAGTTCTTC
>TRBD1|few|TRBJ1-5|TRBV27
CASSSYPGQGYSNQPQHF
TGTGCCAGCAGTTCTTACCCGGGACAGGGTTATAGCAATCAGCCCCAGCATTTT
>TRBD2|NA|TRBJ2-1|TRBV2
CASSEYDTSGGGGNNEQFF
TGTGCCAGCAGTGAATATGATACTAGCGGGGGGGGCGGCAACAATGAGCAGTTCTTC
>TRBD1|few|TRBJ1-5|TRBV2
CASSQRQGRGEQPQHF
TGTGCCAGCAGCCAGAGACAGGGGCGAGGGGAACAGCCCCAGCATTTT
>NA|NA|TRBJ2-7|TRBV3-1/TRBV3-2
CASSPQIGSSYEQYF
TGTGCCAGCAGCCCCCAGATTGGGAGCTCCTACGAGCAGTACTTC
>NA|NA|TRBJ2-7|TRBV28
CASSSRSEQYF
TGTGCCAGCAGTTCTCGCAGCGAGCAGTACTTC
>NA|few|TRBJ2-6|TRBV6-5
CASSYGDGSGANVLTF
TGTGCCAGCAGTTACGGAGACGGCTCTGGGGCCAACGTCCTGACTTTC
>TRBD1|NA|TRBJ1-6|TRBV3-1/TRBV3-2
CASSQRQGNSPLHF
TGTGCCAGCAGCCAAAGACAGGGGAATTCACCCCTCCACTTT
>NA|NA|TRBJ1-1|TRBV7-9
CASSLGTGYTEAFF
TGTGCCAGCAGCTTAGGGACGGGGTACACTGAAGCTTTCTTT
>TRBD2|NA|TRBJ2-1|TRBV7-6
CASSLQVGGRGNEQFF
TGTGCCAGCAGCTTACAGGTGGGAGGGCGGGGAAATGAGCAGTTCTTC
>NA|NA|TRBJ1-4|TRBV9
CASSVGLTNEKLFF
TGTGCCAGCAGCGTGGGACTGACTAATGAAAAACTGTTTTTT
>NA|NA|TRBJ1-3|TRBV27
CASSPHTGNTIYF
TGTGCCAGCAGTCCGCACACTGGAAACACCATATATTTT
>TRBD2|once|TRBJ2-3|TRBV3-1/TRBV3-2
CASSQDRLAGGPVYATQYF
TGTGCCAGCAGCCAAGACCGACTAGCGGGGGGGCCGGTCTATGCTACGCAGTATTTT
>TRBD1|NA|TRBJ2-3|TRBV19
CASSIDPDRVHTDTQYF
TGTGCCAGTAGTATAGATCCCGACAGGGTTCATACAGATACGCAGTATTTT
>TRBD1|NA|TRBJ1-1|TRBV7-8
CASSLTGGYLNTEAFF
TGTGCCAGCAGCCTGACAGGGGGCTATTTGAACACTGAAGCTTTCTTT
>NA|NA|TRBJ2-1|TRBV27
CASSFRGGIYNEQFF
TGTGCCAGCAGTTTTAGGGGGGGAATTTACAATGAGCAGTTCTTC